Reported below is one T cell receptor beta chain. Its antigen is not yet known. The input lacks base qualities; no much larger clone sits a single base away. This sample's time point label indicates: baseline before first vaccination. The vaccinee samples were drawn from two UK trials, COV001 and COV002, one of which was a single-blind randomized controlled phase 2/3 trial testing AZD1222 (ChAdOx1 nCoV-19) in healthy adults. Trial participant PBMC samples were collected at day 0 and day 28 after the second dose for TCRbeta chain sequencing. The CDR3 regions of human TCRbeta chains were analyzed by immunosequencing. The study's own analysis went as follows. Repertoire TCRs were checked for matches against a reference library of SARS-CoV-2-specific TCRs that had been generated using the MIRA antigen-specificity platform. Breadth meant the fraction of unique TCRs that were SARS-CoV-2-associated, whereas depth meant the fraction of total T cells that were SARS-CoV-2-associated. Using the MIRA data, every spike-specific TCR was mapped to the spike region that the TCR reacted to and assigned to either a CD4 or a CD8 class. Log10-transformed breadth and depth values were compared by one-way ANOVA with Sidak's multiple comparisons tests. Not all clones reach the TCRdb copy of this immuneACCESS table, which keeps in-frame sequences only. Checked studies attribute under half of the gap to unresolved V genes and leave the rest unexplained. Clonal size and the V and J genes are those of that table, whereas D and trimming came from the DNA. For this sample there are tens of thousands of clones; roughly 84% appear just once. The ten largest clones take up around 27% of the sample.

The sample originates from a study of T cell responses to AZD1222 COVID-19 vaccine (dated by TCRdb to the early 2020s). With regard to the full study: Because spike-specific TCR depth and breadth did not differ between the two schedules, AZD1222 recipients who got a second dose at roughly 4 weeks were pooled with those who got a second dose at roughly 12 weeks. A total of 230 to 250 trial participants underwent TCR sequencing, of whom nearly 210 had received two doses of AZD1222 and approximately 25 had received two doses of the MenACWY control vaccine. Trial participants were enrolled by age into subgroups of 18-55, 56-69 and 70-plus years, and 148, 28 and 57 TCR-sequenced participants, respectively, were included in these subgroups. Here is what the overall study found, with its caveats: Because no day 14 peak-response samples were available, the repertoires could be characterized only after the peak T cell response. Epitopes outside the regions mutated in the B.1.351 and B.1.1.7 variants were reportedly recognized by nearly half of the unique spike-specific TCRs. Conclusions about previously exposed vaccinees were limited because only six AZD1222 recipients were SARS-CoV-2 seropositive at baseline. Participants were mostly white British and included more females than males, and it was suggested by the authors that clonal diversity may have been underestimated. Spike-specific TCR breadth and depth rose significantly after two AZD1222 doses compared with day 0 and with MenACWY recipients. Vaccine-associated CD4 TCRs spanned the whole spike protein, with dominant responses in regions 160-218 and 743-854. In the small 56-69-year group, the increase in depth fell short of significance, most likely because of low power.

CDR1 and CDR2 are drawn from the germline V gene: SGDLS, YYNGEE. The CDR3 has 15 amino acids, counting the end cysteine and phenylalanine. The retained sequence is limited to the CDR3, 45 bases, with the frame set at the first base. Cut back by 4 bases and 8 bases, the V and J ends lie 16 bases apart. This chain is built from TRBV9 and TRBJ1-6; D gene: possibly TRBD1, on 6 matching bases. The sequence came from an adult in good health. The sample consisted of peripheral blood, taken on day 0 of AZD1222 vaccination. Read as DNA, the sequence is TGTGCCAGCAGCCCCCGGGACACAGCATATTCACCCCTCCACTTT. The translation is CASSPRDTAYSPLHF.